This TCR beta chain was obtained from a study of T cells in Graves' hyperthyroidism and ophthalmopathy. Study at large: Peripheral blood was collected at initial diagnosis, before any treatment. Findings and caveats of the study: Most thyroid clonotypes with frequency above 0.001 were detected in blood.

Regions amplified from RNA transcripts were the TCR beta CDR3 regions. The HTBI primer set served for first-round RT-PCR of the TCR CDR3. From the multiplex PCR reads, TCRdb called clonotypes with MiXCR, one entry per CDR3 protein. The table lists approximately 300,000 distinct CDR3 sequences, around 17% of them singletons. Clinicians diagnosed patients from clinical symptoms, serum thyroxine and TRAb, thyroid ultrasound and orbital computed tomography. This clonotype was recorded at least ten times. Its antigen is still unknown. Germline CDR1 reads MNHNS; CDR2 reads SASEGT. The CDR3 consists of 14 residues. V was shortened by 3 bases and J by 3 bases, with 9 bases between the two germline ends.

Specimen: blood. This rearrangement joins TRBV6-1 to TRBJ2-1; tentative D call: TRBD2 (5 bases). This clonotype originated in a man aged 30-40 years with Graves' hyperthyroidism. CDR3 in DNA: TGTGCCAGCAGTGAGCAGACTAACTACAATGAGCAGTTCTTC. This codes for CASSEQTNYNEQFF.